Listed below are T cell receptor beta chains from one sample, sequenced in a study of identical twins' blood T cells. From the 5' RACE reads, TCRdb called clonotypes with MiXCR, one entry per CDR3 protein. In the table there are hundreds of thousands of distinct CDR3 sequences, about 28% of which are singletons. Sequenced input: PBMCs. Receptors originate from a woman aged 18 to 55 in good health. The CDR3 runs from the conserved cysteine through the conserved F or W. Each record gives: D gene, J gene, clone size, V gene, CDR3 DNA, CDR3 protein. A D gene is named only where the DNA matches it firmly. Some rows mark clone size as missing; the rest say once, few, many or name a class of expanded clone.

NA TRBJ1-1 NA TRBV2 TGTGCCAGCAGCCAAGCCGGGACGGGGAACACTGAAGCTTTCTTT CASSQAGTGNTEAFF
NA TRBJ2-2 NA TRBV5-1 TGCGCCAGCAGCTTGGTACCGAACACCGGGGAGCTGTTTTTT CASSLVPNTGELFF
TRBD1 TRBJ1-1 few TRBV5-1 TGCGCCAGCAGCTTGGGGGGAACAGGGGAGCTGAACACTGAAGCTTTCTTT CASSLGGTGELNTEAFF
NA TRBJ2-7 few TRBV27 TGTGCCAACAGCGAAACAGGGTCGTACGAGCAGTACTTC CANSETGSYEQYF
NA TRBJ1-1 many TRBV7-2 TGTGCCAGCAGCCGACAGAGCAACACTGAAGCTTTCTTT CASSRQSNTEAFF
TRBD1 TRBJ2-1 NA TRBV29-1 TGCAGCGTTGAGGGACAGGGAAGGTACAATGAGCAGTTCTTC CSVEGQGRYNEQFF
NA TRBJ2-5 few TRBV7-2 TGTGCCAGCAGCCCGCAGGGTCCGGAGACCCAGTACTTC CASSPQGPETQYF
NA TRBJ2-2 many TRBV20-1 TGCAGTGCCTTAAAGACAGGGAACACCGGGGAGCTGTTTTTT CSALKTGNTGELFF
NA TRBJ1-2 few TRBV3-1 TGTGCCAGCAGCCAAGATGAGGGGGTGGGCTATGGCTACACCTTC CASSQDEGVGYGYTF
NA TRBJ2-7 NA TRBV30 TGTGCTGGGGAAGCCGGCGAGCAGTACTTC CAGEAGEQYF
TRBD2 TRBJ2-3 few TRBV20-1 TGCAGTGCTAAGGGCCGGACTAGCGGAGACACAGATACGCAGTATTTT CSAKGRTSGDTDTQYF
NA TRBJ2-3 NA TRBV12-3/TRBV12-4 TGTGCCAGCACCCGACTTGGCGCTACGCAGTATTTT CASTRLGATQYF
NA TRBJ1-3 once TRBV7-2 TGTGCCAGCAACCGAATGGACTTCTCTGGAAACACCATATATTTT CASNRMDFSGNTIYF
NA TRBJ1-3 NA TRBV20-1 TGCAGTGCTAGATATACAGGGATGGCTGGAAACACCATATATTTT CSARYTGMAGNTIYF
NA TRBJ1-2 NA TRBV7-9 TGTGCCAGCAGCTTCGACTGGGGGGCTGGAGGCTACACCTTC CASSFDWGAGGYTF
NA TRBJ1-5 few TRBV6-6 TGTGCCAGCAGTTACTCGAATAAGAATCAGCCCCAGCATTTT CASSYSNKNQPQHF
NA TRBJ1-1 many TRBV28 TGTGCCAGTCTGATGAACACTGAAGCTTTCTTT CASLMNTEAFF
TRBD1 TRBJ2-1 NA TRBV6-1 TGTGCCAGCAGTGCTCCCGGGACAGGGTATAGTGAGCAGTTCTTC CASSAPGTGYSEQFF
NA TRBJ2-1 few TRBV29-1 TGCAGCGTTGATAAGGGGACCGTTGAGCAGTTCTTC CSVDKGTVEQFF
NA TRBJ1-3 few TRBV3-1 TGTGCCAGCAGCCAAGATGGTCTTTCTGGAAACACCATATATTTT CASSQDGLSGNTIYF
NA TRBJ2-7 few TRBV6-1 TGTGCCAGCGGAGGAGGACTTCATAGCTCCTACGAGCAGTACTTC CASGGGLHSSYEQYF
NA TRBJ1-5 once TRBV7-2 TGTGCCAGCAGTTCTAAAACAGGGTTGGGCAATCAGCCCCAGCATTTT CASSSKTGLGNQPQHF
NA TRBJ2-7 few TRBV20-1 TGCAGTGCTACATTACTCGATGGGGGGCAGGTTAGCGAGCAGTACTTC CSATLLDGGQVSEQYF
NA TRBJ1-5 NA TRBV20-1 TGCAGTGCTGGGATTTATAGCAATCAGCCCCAGCATTTT CSAGIYSNQPQHF
NA TRBJ1-2 NA TRBV29-1 TGCAGCGTGGTGGACAGCTTGCATGGCTACACCTTC CSVVDSLHGYTF